This T cell receptor (beta chain) originates from a study of T cell repertoires in cytomegalovirus infection. The wider study: It was recently identified HLA-C-restricted and well-studied HLA-B-restricted CMV epitopes that the study used. Based on public TCR beta signatures, there were indications of CMV infection and of a matching HLA type. Study-wide results and limits: Cumulative public TCR beta family frequency identified carriers of CMV plus the relevant HLA. Predominance within the ex vivo response was attributable to HLA-C-restricted CMV-specific TCR beta clonotypes.

Trimming pared 6 bases from V and 1 base from J, leaving 11 bases between. Germline values: CDR1 SNHLY, CDR2 FYNNEI. This CDR3 is built from 14 residues. MiXCR, applied by TCRdb to the reads, yields one record per CDR3 protein. The repertoire holds roughly 500,000 distinct CDR3 sequences, with roughly 46% as singletons. Comments on this clonotype: Its matching antigen is unknown.

The source of this sequence is a human donor in good health (CMV status not recorded). Some clones in this sample may be carry-over from other donors' samples. V and J are TRBV2 and TRBJ2-3, with D unresolved. The input for sequencing was cultured PBMCs, taken from culture after CMV antigen stimulation. The CDR3 loop reads CASRRESGTDTQYF. In DNA form, the CDR3 reads TGTGCCAGCAGACGTGAGAGCGGCACAGATACGCAGTATTTT.